One and the same sample provided the 22 T cell receptor beta chains below, sequenced in a study of shared clonotypes between healthy human individuals. The method was immunoSEQ multiplex PCR; TCRdb's version includes in-frame clones alone and lacks a portion of them. The data hold 2 million to 2.5 million clones, with approximately 94% observed a single time. The sample was naive CD4+ T cells sorted from blood. Described subset: CD45RA+ positively selected. The receptor set was obtained from a man aged 18 to 29 in good health.

The CDR3 coding sequence is TGTGCCAGCAGCTGGAGACTGTCTTACAATGAGCAGTTCTTC. Translation gives CASSWRLSYNEQFF. The chain has TRBV5-8 and TRBJ2-1, with unresolved D. Per germline, CDR1 SGHTS and CDR2 YDEGEE. CDR3 length: 14 residues. The V end was cut by 3 bases, the J end by 4 bases, with 11 bases between.

About this clone itself: In the same sample, other DNA sequences code for this CDR3. V gene TRBV15 combines with J gene TRBJ1-6; 7 bases map to TRBD1. Germline-derived CDR1 and CDR2 are LNHNV and YYDKDF (reference sequence). Trimming removed 2 bases from V and 5 bases from J; junction bases left unmatched: 0. This CDR3 has 14 residues. CDR3: CATSRTGDNSPLHF. As DNA, the CDR3 is TGTGCCACCAGCAGAACAGGGGATAATTCACCCCTCCACTTT.

In its sample, this clone was seen once. The chain uses TRBV7-2 and TRBJ2-1; unclear D gene. Trimming removed 2 bases at V and 0 bases at J, with 2 bases between. This CDR3 has 13 residues. Germline V gives CDR1 SGHTA, CDR2 FQGNSA. CDR3 loop: CASSLFSYNEQFF. The CDR3, as DNA: TGTGCCAGCAGCTTATTCTCCTACAATGAGCAGTTCTTC.

J is TRBJ2-7 and V is TRBV5-1; 10 nucleotides match TRBD1. The CDR3 covers 16 residues. V lost 0 bases to trimming and J lost 6 bases; unmatched junction nucleotides: 9. In germline, CDR1 is SGHRS, CDR2 YFSETQ. The CDR3 nucleotides read TGCGCCAGCAGCTTGGGACAGCCGGGACAGGGGAGCGAGCAGTACTTC. It translates to CASSLGQPGQGSEQYF.

Concerning this clone itself: This sample includes further DNA sequences coding for the same CDR3. This chain links TRBV30 with TRBJ2-3, with D possibly being TRBD2 (5 bases). Trimming pared 2 bases from V and 4 bases from J, leaving 10 bases between. This CDR3 region has 13 residues. Germline CDR1 reads GTSNPN; CDR2 reads SVGIG (reference sequence). The CDR3 sequence: CAWSSGLADTQYF. The CDR3 DNA is TGTGCCTGGAGTAGCGGTTTGGCAGATACGCAGTATTTT.

V gene TRBV5-1 combines with J gene TRBJ2-7; TRBD2 aligns across 15 bases. The CDR3 is 16 amino acids. CDR1 and CDR2 (germline): SGHRS, YFSETQ. V shed 4 bases and J 4 bases; nucleotides not matched to a gene: 6. Written as DNA, the CDR3 is TGCGCCAGCAGCATCGGGACTAGCGGGGGGACATACGAGCAGTACTTC. Amino acids: CASSIGTSGGTYEQYF. The full variable domain, in which reference TRBV5-1 and TRBJ2-7 provide the parts outside the CDR3, is KAGVTQTPRYLIKTRGQQVTLSCSPISGHRSVSWYQQTPGQGLQFLFEYFSETQRNKGNFPGRFSGRQFSNSRSEMNVSTLELGDSALYLCASSIGTSGGTYEQYFGPGTRLTVT.

The rearrangement uses TRBV28 and TRBJ2-7, with 11 bases matching TRBD1. The V segment lost 5 bases and the J segment 6 bases; nucleotides outside the gene matches: 3. The CDR3 has 13 residues. Germline CDR1 reads MDHEN; CDR2 reads SYDVKM. Here the CDR3 reads CASSSGTGGEQYF. DNA for the CDR3: TGTGCCAGCAGTAGCGGGACAGGGGGCGAGCAGTACTTC.

This sequence joins TRBV18 and TRBJ2-5; 7 bases map to TRBD2. The CDR3 has 11 residues. Germline CDR1 and CDR2: KGHSH and LQKENI. The V and J ends lost 6 bases and 5 bases, in that order; junction bases with no gene match: 0. In nucleotides, the CDR3 is TGTGCCAGCTCGGGAGGGGAGACCCAGTACTTC. Amino acid sequence: CASSGGETQYF.

The chain has TRBV5-1 and TRBJ1-1, with D unclear. Looked up from germline, CDR1 is SGHRS and CDR2 is YFSETQ. The V end lost 6 bases, the J end lost 4 bases, and 22 bases lay between the germline ends. CDR3 length: 16 amino acids. CDR3 loop: CASNPLSERASTEAFF. CDR3 bases: TGCGCCAGCAACCCCCTTTCGGAGAGGGCGTCCACTGAAGCTTTCTTT.

This clone was counted once. V is TRBV18 and J is TRBJ1-3, with TRBD1 identical over 8 bases. Losses at the gene ends were 3 bases for V and 6 bases for J; bases not matched to a gene: 7. Germline assignment: CDR1 KGHSH and CDR2 LQKENI. The CDR3 consists of 15 residues. CDR3 coding DNA: TGTGCCAGCTCACCCGACTGGCAGGGGGCAAACACCATATATTTT. This encodes CASSPDWQGANTIYF.

The chain employs TRBV18 and TRBJ1-1, with 7 bases identical to TRBD1. V dropped 0 bases and J dropped 0; count of bases not matched to a gene: 4. The CDR3 runs 16 residues. Germline CDR1 reads KGHSH; CDR2 reads LQKENI. The CDR3 region has the DNA TGTGCCAGCTCACCACCGGGCAGGGGGGTGAACACTGAAGCTTTCTTT. Translated, it gives CASSPPGRGVNTEAFF.

CDR3 sequence: CASSQEAGAKNIQYF. DNA for the CDR3: TGTGCCAGCAGCCAAGAGGCGGGGGCCAAAAACATTCAGTACTTC. The V and J genes are TRBV14 and TRBJ2-4; TRBD2 might be the D (6 bases). The germline V gene has CDR1 SGHDN and CDR2 FVKESK. This CDR3 comprises 15 residues. V was trimmed by 0 bases and J by 1 base, leaving 7 bases between them.

The chain combines TRBV5-6 with TRBJ2-3; no reliable D call. The V gene's germline CDR1 is SGHDT and CDR2 YYEEEE. This CDR3 comprises 15 residues. With 1 base removed from V and 4 bases from J, the gap between germline ends came to 13 bases. The chain's CDR3 is CASSLRAVTPDTQYF. CDR3 bases: TGTGCCAGCAGCTTGAGGGCAGTAACTCCAGATACGCAGTATTTT.

The rearrangement joins TRBV10-1 to TRBJ2-7; D may be TRBD1 (6 bases). Germline CDR1 and CDR2: WNHNN and SYGVQD (reference sequence). The CDR3 consists of 16 residues. V shed 2 bases and J shed 0 bases, with 14 bases lying between them. The DNA of the CDR3 is TGCGCCAGCAGTGAGAAACCCGGACAGAGCTCCTACGAGCAGTACTTC. Protein product: CASSEKPGQSSYEQYF.

This chain joins TRBV5-1 and TRBJ1-1; D is perhaps TRBD1 (5 bases). Germline V CDR1 and CDR2: SGHRS, YFSETQ. This CDR3 spans 14 amino acids. The germline V and J ends were trimmed by 4 bases and 1 base, with 11 bases remaining between them. CDR3 sequence reads: CASSRQTENTEAFF. DNA for the CDR3: TGCGCCAGCAGCCGCCAGACAGAGAACACTGAAGCTTTCTTT. The whole variable domain, filled in from reference TRBV5-1 and TRBJ1-1, reads KAGVTQTPRYLIKTRGQQVTLSCSPISGHRSVSWYQQTPGQGLQFLFEYFSETQRNKGNFPGRFSGRQFSNSRSEMNVSTLELGDSALYLCASSRQTENTEAFFGQGTRLTVV.

The V and J genes are TRBV10-1 and TRBJ2-3; possibly TRBD2 for D (5 bases). Trimming removed 8 bases at V and 0 bases at J, with 9 bases between. CDR1 and CDR2 (germline): WNHNN, SYGVQD (reference sequence). The CDR3 runs 13 residues. For the CDR3, the DNA is TGCGCCAGCGCGGGCGGGAGCACAGATACGCAGTATTTT. Protein sequence: CASAGGSTDTQYF.

This chain connects TRBV28 to TRBJ1-1; D ambiguous. There are 12 residues in the CDR3. The germline gives CDR1 MDHEN, CDR2 SYDVKM. V was clipped by 5 bases and J by 0 bases, with 4 bases between them. The CDR3 bases are TGTGCCAGCAGTCACTTGAACACTGAAGCTTTCTTT. This sequence encodes CASSHLNTEAFF.

DNA for the CDR3: TGTGCCAGCATAGGGACGGGGACCTACGAGCAGTACTTC. This sequence encodes CASIGTGTYEQYF. The V and J genes are TRBV27 and TRBJ2-7; either TRBD1 or TRBD2 may fit D (5 bases each). V was pared by 7 bases and J by 2 bases, with 12 bases between. Germline loops: CDR1 MNHEY, CDR2 SMNVEV (reference sequence). The CDR3 extends over 13 amino acids.

This clone was seen just once. CDR3 protein: CASSSIDTQYF. The CDR3 DNA reads TGTGCCAGTAGTTCAATAGATACGCAGTATTTT. This chain uses TRBV19 with TRBJ2-3, with unresolved D. From germline, CDR1 is LNHDA and CDR2 SQIVND (reference sequence). The CDR3 length is 11 residues. Trimming cost V 5 bases and J 5 bases, with 5 bases left between them. The entire variable domain, with the rest obtained from reference TRBV19 and TRBJ2-3, is as follows: DGGITQSPKYLFRKEGQNVTLSCEQNLNHDAMYWYRQDPGQGLRLIYYSQIVNDFQKGDIAEGYSVSREKKESFPLTVTSAQKNPTAFYLCASSSIDTQYFGPGTRLTVL.

The V gene is TRBV5-1, the J gene TRBJ1-1; perhaps TRBD1 as D (6 bases). CDR1 is SGHRS and CDR2 is YFSETQ in the germline V gene. V shed 4 bases and J shed 1 base, with 11 bases lying between them. This CDR3 spans 14 amino acids. The CDR3 DNA follows: TGCGCCAGCAGCATGGACAGAGCGAACACTGAAGCTTTCTTT. This codes for CASSMDRANTEAFF.

As for this clone: This CDR3 is also generated by other DNA sequences in the sample. This rearrangement joins TRBV18 to TRBJ2-2; D call uncertain. The germline V gene has CDR1 KGHSH and CDR2 LQKENI. The CDR3 consists of 13 residues. With 3 bases removed from V and 5 bases from J, the gap between germline ends came to 7 bases. This chain's CDR3 is CASSPSGTGELFF. The CDR3 DNA reads TGTGCCAGCTCACCCAGTGGGACCGGGGAGCTGTTTTTT.

The chain combines TRBV4-2 with TRBJ2-1; 7 bases are a match to TRBD2. The CDR3 is 12 residues long. Germline V CDR1 and CDR2: LGHNA, YNFKEQ. With 0 bases clipped from V and 13 bases from J, the junction kept 3 bases outside the gene matches. The CDR3 spells CASSQDGGGQFF. In nucleotides, the CDR3 is TGTGCCAGCAGCCAAGACGGCGGGGGTCAGTTCTTC.